The source of this T cell receptor (beta chain) is a study of T-cell memory formation after mild COVID-19 (dated by TCRdb to the early 2020s). For the study in its entirety: TCR sequence clusters from the two donors were found to be largely donor specific. T-cell clones expanding and contracting after mild COVID-19 in a couple of donors were tracked by longitudinal TCRalpha and TCRbeta repertoire sequencing. Two young, previously healthy adult volunteers made up the cohort, one male and one female.

The CDR3 goes from the cysteine to the phenylalanine over 15 residues. The entry retains the CDR3 DNA only, 45 bases that are in frame from base 1. The germline V gene supplies CDR1 ENHRY and CDR2 SYGVKD. V lost 4 bases and J lost 3 bases, and the count of bases not matched to a germline gene is 9. General findings and caveats noted by the study authors: The study included only a couple of mild cases, and larger cohorts that include severe cases with pre-infection samples were judged to be necessary. From day 15 to 85, contracting clones showed balanced CD4/CD8 phenotypes, whereas a second wave of clones that expanded from day 15 to 37 leaned towards CD4+. Contracting CD4+ clones turned up mainly in the CM and EM memory subsets, whereas EMRA was where CD8+ clones were enriched. Some responding clones were detected in pre-infection memory, suggesting pre-existing cross-reactive memory T cells joined the SARS-CoV-2 response. SARS-CoV-2 specificity was not confirmed for the second-wave clones peaking on day 37.

Turning to this clonotype: The target of this receptor is not known. No per-base quality is available; no much larger clone lies one base away.

PBMCs were isolated by Ficoll-Paque density gradient centrifugation. Sequencer: Illumina NovaSeq 6000. cDNA libraries for TCRalpha and TCRbeta were prepared by 5'RACE using constant-segment primers, with sample barcodes and unique molecular identifiers added. RNA was extracted from every sample with Trizol reagent. Library amplification was performed in two PCR steps, and a second sample barcode and Illumina TruSeq adapters were introduced in the second step. Libraries were sequenced on an Illumina NovaSeq with 2 x 150 bp paired-end reads. The study's processing was this. The reads were demultiplexed and collapsed into UMI-guided consensus sequences using migec v1.2.7. Using mixcr v2.1.11, the UMI consensuses were aligned to TRA and TRB V and J templates and assembled into clonotypes. Clonotypes were classified as expanded or contracted when called significant by both edgeR and NoisET, with noise models trained on biological replicates. For edgeR calls, a false discovery rate-adjusted p below 0.01 and a log2 fold-change threshold of 1 were applied. As an exploratory analysis of dynamics, max-normalized trajectories of the 1000 most abundant clonotypes were examined by PCA with hierarchical clustering. The CD4 or CD8 phenotype of responding clones was assigned using the separately sequenced CD4+ and CD8+ repertoires. Through fastp at Q25 and MiXCR, TCRdb rebuilt clones from the public reads, retaining in-frame beta chains. CDR3 protein duplicates are merged, each entry listing the most common genes and DNA. TCRdb, not the original authors, processed these V and J calls. The table for this sample lists roughly 400,000 distinct CDR3 sequences; 20% to 25% of them were counted only once. Of the sample, around 8.8% is held by the ten largest clones.

The sequenced sample consisted of PBMCs or a T cell subset sorted from them (not recorded which). This receptor was identified in an adult woman who had mild COVID-19 (a few samples of this study predate the infection). The sample titles of this study are shuffled in the database, so cell type and time point are left out; the donor was told from shared clones. The sequence is built from TRBV10-3 and TRBJ2-7; 7 central nucleotides agree with TRBD1. The nucleotides read TGTGCCATCAGTGGGGGGACAGATTCTATCTACGAGCAGTACTTC. Translated, it reads CAISGGTDSIYEQYF.